Presented here are 2 T cell receptor beta chains from one specimen sequenced in a study of cytomegalovirus exposure and HLA in healthy donors. With 60 Vbeta and 13 Jbeta primers, the PCR was carried out. Profiling relied on immunoSEQ multiplex PCR, and the TCRdb table lists in-frame clones only, not all of them. The data contain more than 80,000 clones, around 71% of them seen just once; the ten biggest clones take up roughly 0.79%. The sample consisted of PBMCs. The receptors stem from a boy between 10 and 17 years old in good health and CMV-seronegative.

The chain combines TRBV5-1 with TRBJ1-6; possibly TRBD1 for D (6 bases). CDR1 and CDR2 from the germline V gene are SGHRS and YFSETQ. The CDR3 loop spans 16 amino acids. V lost 0 bases to trimming and J lost 6 bases, with 13 bases between them. CDR3 in amino acids: CASSLGVGARNSPLHF. For the CDR3, the DNA is TGCGCCAGCAGCTTGGGCGTGGGGGCCCGTAATTCACCCCTCCACTTT.

Turning to this clone: The identical CDR3 is also encoded by other nucleotide sequences in the sample. J is TRBJ2-5 and V is TRBV7-3; D uncertain. Germline V gene lookup returns CDR1 SGHTA and CDR2 FQGTGA. The ends were cut back, 3 bases at V and 3 bases at J, with 8 bases in the middle. The CDR3 totals 13 residues. The CDR3 DNA reads TGTGCCAGCAGCTTTGGGCGAGAAGAGACCCAGTACTTC. This encodes CASSFGREETQYF.